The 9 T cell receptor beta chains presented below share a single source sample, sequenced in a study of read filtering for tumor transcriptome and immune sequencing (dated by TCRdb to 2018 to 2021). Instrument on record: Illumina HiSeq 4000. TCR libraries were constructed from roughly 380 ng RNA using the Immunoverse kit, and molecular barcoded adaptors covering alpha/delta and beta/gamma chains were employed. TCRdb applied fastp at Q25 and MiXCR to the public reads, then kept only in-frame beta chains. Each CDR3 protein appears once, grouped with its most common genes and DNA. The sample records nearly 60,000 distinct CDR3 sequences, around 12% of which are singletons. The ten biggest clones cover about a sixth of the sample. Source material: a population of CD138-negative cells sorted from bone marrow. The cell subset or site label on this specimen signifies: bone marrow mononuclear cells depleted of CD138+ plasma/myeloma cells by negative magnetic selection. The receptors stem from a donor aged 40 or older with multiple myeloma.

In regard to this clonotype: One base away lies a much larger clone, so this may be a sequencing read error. The CDR3 reads CSALKGGSKNVQYF. The CDR3 DNA is TGCAGCGCACTAAAGGGAGGGTCCAAAAACGTTCAGTACTTC. The chain has TRBV29-1 and TRBJ2-4; 7 bases fit TRBD2. Germline V gene sequence: CDR1 SQVTM, CDR2 ANQGSEA. The CDR3 loop spans 14 amino acids. The complete variable domain, with remaining parts taken from reference TRBV29-1 and TRBJ2-4, reads SAVISQKPSRDICQRGTSLTIQCQVDSQVTMMFWYRQQPGQSLTLIATANQGSEATYESGFVIDKFPISRPNLTFSTLTVSNMSPEDSSIYLCSALKGGSKNVQYFGAGTRLSVL.

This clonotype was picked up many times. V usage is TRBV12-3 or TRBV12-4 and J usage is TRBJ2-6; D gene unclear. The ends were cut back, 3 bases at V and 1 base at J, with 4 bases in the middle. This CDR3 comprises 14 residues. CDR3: CASSFGSGANVLTF. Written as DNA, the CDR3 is TGTGCCAGCAGTTTTGGTTCTGGGGCCAACGTCCTGACTTTC.

The DNA of the CDR3 is TGTGCCAGCAGCTTGGCGGGGGCCAGGGCGATGAACACTGAAGCTTTCTTT. Protein sequence: CASSLAGARAMNTEAFF. V is TRBV5-6 and J is TRBJ1-1; TRBD1 is a possible D gene (6 bases). The CDR3 is 17 amino acids. V was pared by 0 bases and J by 0 bases, with 15 bases between. Germline-derived CDR1 and CDR2 are SGHDT and YYEEEE.

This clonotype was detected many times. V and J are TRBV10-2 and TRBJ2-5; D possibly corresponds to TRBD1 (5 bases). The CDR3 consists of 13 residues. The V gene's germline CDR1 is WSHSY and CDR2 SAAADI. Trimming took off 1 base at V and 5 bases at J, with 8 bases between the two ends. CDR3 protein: CASSELGRETQYF. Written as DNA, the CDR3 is TGCGCCAGCAGTGAGTTGGGGCGGGAGACCCAGTACTTC.

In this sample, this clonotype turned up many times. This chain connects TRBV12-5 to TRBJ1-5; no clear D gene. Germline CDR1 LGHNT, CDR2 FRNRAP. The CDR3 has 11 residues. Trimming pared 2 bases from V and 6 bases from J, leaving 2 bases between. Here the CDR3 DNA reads TGTGCTAGTGGTTTGTTTCAGCCCCAGCATTTT. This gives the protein CASGLFQPQHF.

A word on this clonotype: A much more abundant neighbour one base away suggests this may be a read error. For the CDR3, the DNA is TGTGCCATCAGTGGGTCGGTCTTCAGGGGAAGCGATACGCAGTATTTT. This codes for CAISGSVFRGSDTQYF. The rearrangement uses TRBV10-3 and TRBJ2-3; perhaps TRBD1 as D (6 bases). V was pared by 4 bases and J by 6 bases, with 20 bases between. Germline loops: CDR1 ENHRY, CDR2 SYGVKD. The CDR3 has 16 amino acids.

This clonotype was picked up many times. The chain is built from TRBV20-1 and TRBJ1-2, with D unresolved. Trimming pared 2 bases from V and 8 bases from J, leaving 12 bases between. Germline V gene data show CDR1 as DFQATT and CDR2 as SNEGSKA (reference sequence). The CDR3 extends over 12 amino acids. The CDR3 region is CSARLRAGGYTF. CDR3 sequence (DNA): TGCAGTGCTAGACTGCGGGCCGGAGGCTACACCTTC.

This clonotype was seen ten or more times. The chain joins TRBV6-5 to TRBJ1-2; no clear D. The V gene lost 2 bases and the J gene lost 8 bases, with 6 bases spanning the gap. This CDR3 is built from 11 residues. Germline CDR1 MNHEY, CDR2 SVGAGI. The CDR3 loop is CASSYVGGYTF. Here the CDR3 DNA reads TGTGCCAGCAGTTACGTAGGCGGCTACACCTTC.

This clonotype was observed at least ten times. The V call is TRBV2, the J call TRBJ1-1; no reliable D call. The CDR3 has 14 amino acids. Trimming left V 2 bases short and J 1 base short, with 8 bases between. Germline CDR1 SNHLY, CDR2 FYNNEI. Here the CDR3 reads CASSEIRKNTEAFF. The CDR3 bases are TGTGCCAGCAGTGAAATACGGAAGAACACTGAAGCTTTCTTT.